This T cell receptor (beta chain) was obtained from a study of T cell responses to AZD1222 COVID-19 vaccine. Study-level points and caveats: Spike-specific TCR breadth and depth went up after people got two AZD1222 doses. CD4 TCRs associated with vaccination spanned spike, dominating at 160-218 and 743-854.

In regard to this clone: Antigen unknown.

TCRdb's table, derived via immunoSEQ multiplex PCR, lists solely in-frame clones and lacks some. The data contain more than 95,000 clones, 75% to 90% of them singletons. CDR1 and CDR2 (germline): MNHNY, SVGAGI (reference sequence). The CDR3 length is 13 residues. Trimming took 3 bases from V and 5 from J, leaving 10 bases between them. This chain links TRBV6-6 with TRBJ2-5; no definite D call. This TCR derives from an adult in good health. The sample in question was peripheral blood, obtained on day 0 of MenACWY control vaccination. Here the CDR3 reads CASSYDPGETQYF. The CDR3 region has the DNA TGTGCCAGCAGTTATGACCCTGGGGAGACCCAGTACTTC.